This T cell receptor beta chain was sequenced in a study of tumor and adjacent non-tumor tissue in lung cancer. Study in general: The cohort had 12 to 13 adenocarcinoma, a couple of squamous cell and 1 small cell patients.

No cell sorting was done before RNA was extracted from the tissue. Between August and November 2014, newly diagnosed, chemotherapy-naive lung cancer patients underwent thoracic surgery in China. With regard to this clonotype: Antigen specificity is unknown.

The study, taken as a whole, reports: Normal lung showed higher cumulative top 100 clone frequency than tumor. TCR diversity was significantly greater in tumor than normal lung tissue.

A modified ARM-PCR protocol with three rounds of nested PCR amplified TCRbeta. TCRdb re-derived calls from the multiplex PCR reads in MiXCR, one entry per CDR3 protein. The table shows some 71,000 distinct CDR3 sequences, with 72% occurring only once. Germline CDR1 is SGHTA and CDR2 is FQGTGA. V was pared by 7 bases and J by 7 bases, with 12 bases of the junction left unmatched. The CDR3 totals 15 residues. Source material: lung tumor tissue. This clonotype was sampled from a woman in her 40s with non-small cell lung cancer. The chain is built from TRBV7-3 and TRBJ2-3; 9 bases fit TRBD2. The CDR3 sequence is CASTPQAGGTYTQYF. The CDR3 DNA reads as TGTGCCAGCACCCCCCAAGCGGGGGGTACATATACGCAGTATTTT.